A single TCR beta chain is shown here with its context. Methods used by the authors: From reference gene primer amplification, estimates of nucleated cell counts were derived. Profiled with immunoSEQ multiplex PCR; TCRdb holds only in-frame clones, not every one. Clonal size and the V and J genes are those of that table, whereas D and trimming came from the DNA. Found here are 120,000 to 150,000 clones, roughly 86% of them singletons; the top ten hold roughly a tenth. The sample is drawn from a study of blood T cell repertoires in COVID-19. As for the study in general: Sites in the United States, Italy and Spain provided acute and convalescent COVID-19 samples. From T cells, B-cell-depleted T cells, or PBMCs came the material, which was cDNA or gDNA.

V lost 7 bases, J lost 4 bases, and 12 bases lay in between. There are 13 residues in the CDR3. The germline CDR1 and CDR2 sequences are KGHDR and SFDVKD. The receptor was isolated from a man aged 45-60 years with active or convalescent COVID-19. This rearrangement joins TRBV24-1 to TRBJ1-2; D gene unclear. The specimen was peripheral blood. CDR3 residues: CATRGPGGYGYTF. The CDR3 region has the DNA TGTGCCACCAGGGGCCCTGGAGGCTATGGCTACACCTTC.